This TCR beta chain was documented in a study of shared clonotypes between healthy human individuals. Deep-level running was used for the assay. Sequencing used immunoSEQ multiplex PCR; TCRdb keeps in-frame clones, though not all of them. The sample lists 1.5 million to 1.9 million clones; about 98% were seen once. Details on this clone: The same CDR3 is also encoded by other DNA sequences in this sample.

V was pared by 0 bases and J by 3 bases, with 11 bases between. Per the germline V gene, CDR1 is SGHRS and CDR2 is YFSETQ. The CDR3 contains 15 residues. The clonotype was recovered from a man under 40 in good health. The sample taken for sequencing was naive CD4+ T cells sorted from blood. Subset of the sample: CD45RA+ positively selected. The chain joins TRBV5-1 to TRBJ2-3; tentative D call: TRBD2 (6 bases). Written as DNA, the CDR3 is TGCGCCAGCAGCTTGGTGCCGGGAGTGACAGATACGCAGTATTTT. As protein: CASSLVPGVTDTQYF.